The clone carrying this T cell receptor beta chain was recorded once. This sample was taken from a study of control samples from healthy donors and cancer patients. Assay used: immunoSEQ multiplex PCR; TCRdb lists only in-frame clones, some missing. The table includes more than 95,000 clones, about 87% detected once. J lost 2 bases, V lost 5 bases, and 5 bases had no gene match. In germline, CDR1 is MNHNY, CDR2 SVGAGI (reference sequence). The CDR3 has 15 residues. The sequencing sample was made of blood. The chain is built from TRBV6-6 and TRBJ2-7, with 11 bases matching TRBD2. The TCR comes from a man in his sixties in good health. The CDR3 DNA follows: TGTGCCAGCAGTGGGACTAGCGGACCTACCTACGAGCAGTACTTC. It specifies CASSGTSGPTYEQYF.